These 30 T cell receptor beta chains were all obtained from the same sample, sequenced in a study of CD8+CD57+ T cells in acquired aplastic anemia. Genomic DNA provided the template from which TCR beta VDJ and CDR3 profiles were obtained. MiXCR was run by TCRdb on the reads, yielding one entry per CDR3 protein. The table has approximately 80,000 distinct CDR3 sequences, around 70% seen once. Only patients with CD8+CD57+ cell expansion on flow cytometry were chosen for sequencing. Sequenced input: sorted CD4+, CD8+, or CD8+CD57+ T cells (not recorded which) from PBMCs. The receptors originated from a human donor with aplastic anemia.

The chain has TRBV20-1 and TRBJ1-3; tentative D call: TRBD1 (5 bases). Germline CDR1 is DFQATT and CDR2 is SNEGSKA (reference sequence). Trimming took 6 bases from V and 0 from J, leaving 15 bases between them. This CDR3 is built from 15 residues. This chain's CDR3 is CSAQKGPFSGNTIYF. The CDR3, as DNA: TGCAGTGCCCAAAAGGGACCTTTCTCTGGAAACACCATATATTTT.

This chain uses TRBV7-2 with TRBJ1-4, with a possible D match to TRBD1 (5 bases). Looked up from germline, CDR1 is SGHTA and CDR2 is FQGNSA. The CDR3 length is 14 residues. V was trimmed by 3 bases and J by 4 bases, leaving 9 bases between them. The CDR3: CASSLSGLNEKLFF. CDR3 DNA: TGTGCCAGCAGCTTGTCAGGGCTTAATGAAAAACTGTTTTTT.

The chain is built from TRBV29-1 and TRBJ2-3; D is uncertain. The CDR3 totals 13 residues. Trimming left V 4 bases short and J 4 bases short, with 12 bases between. Germline V lookup: CDR1 SQVTM, CDR2 ANQGSEA. CDR3 residues: CSVGISQADTQYF. The CDR3 DNA follows: TGCAGCGTTGGTATCAGTCAGGCAGATACGCAGTATTTT.

The chain is built from TRBV27 and TRBJ1-2; D gene uncertain. The CDR3 spans 14 residues. V dropped 3 bases and J dropped 2 bases, with 10 bases sitting between them. Germline values: CDR1 MNHEY, CDR2 SMNVEV (reference sequence). CDR3 coding DNA: TGTGCCAGCAGTTTGGCCGGAGGAAACTATGGCTACACCTTC. This gives the protein CASSLAGGNYGYTF.

V and J are TRBV10-2 and TRBJ2-2; 9 bases are a match to TRBD1. V shed 6 bases and J 4 bases; nucleotides not matched to a gene: 9. Germline V gene sequence: CDR1 WSHSY, CDR2 SAAADI. The CDR3 runs to 16 residues. The CDR3, as DNA: TGCGCCAGCAGAGTAACCGGGACAGGGACCACCGGGGAGCTGTTTTTT. It translates to CASRVTGTGTTGELFF.

The chain joins TRBV9 to TRBJ2-7; TRBD2 is a possible D gene (7 bases). V was pared by 0 bases and J by 7 bases, with 11 bases between. The CDR3 sequence is 13 residues long. Germline CDR1 reads SGDLS; CDR2 reads YYNGEE. As DNA, the CDR3 is TGTGCCAGCAGCGTAGACGGGGGGCGGGAGCAGTACTTC. Encoded protein: CASSVDGGREQYF.

This sequence joins TRBV19 and TRBJ1-6; D is unresolved. Trimming stripped 3 bases from V and 10 bases from J, with 13 bases between. This CDR3 is 14 amino acids long. Germline CDR1 and CDR2: LNHDA and SQIVND (reference sequence). CDR3 sequence: CASSIGSAYSPLHF. The CDR3 DNA is TGTGCCAGTAGTATCGGTTCAGCATACTCACCCCTCCACTTT.

For this clonotype: Because it lacks the conserved phenylalanine or tryptophan at the end, this CDR3 is likely a read error. The DNA is left out, because the CDR3 cannot be placed on it with certainty; the CDR3 is given as TCRdb lists it. The CDR3 protein is CSVEQGAMYL. The chain is built from TRBV29-1 and TRBJ2-7; TRBD1 was called by the table and not checked on the DNA. The CDR3 adds up to 10 amino acids, both ends counted. Germline V lookup: CDR1 SQVTM, CDR2 ANQGSEA.

This clonotype occurred many times. The chain couples TRBV9 to TRBJ2-7; possible D gene TRBD2, 6 bases. V was cut by 3 bases and J by 3 bases, with 16 bases left in between. This CDR3 spans 15 amino acids. Germline CDR1 SGDLS, CDR2 YYNGEE. As DNA, the CDR3 is TGTGCCAGCAGCGCCGAGGGACTGCGGGACTACGAGCAGTACTTC. Encoded protein: CASSAEGLRDYEQYF.

This clonotype was recorded only once. The gene calls are TRBV29-1 and TRBJ1-1; TRBD1 matches 10 bases. This CDR3 contains 14 residues. CDR1 SQVTM and CDR2 ANQGSEA come from the germline V gene. Trimming took 3 bases from V and 3 from J; bases not matched to a gene: 4. CDR3 sequence reads: CSVEFGQGDTEAFF. CDR3 in DNA: TGCAGCGTTGAGTTTGGACAGGGGGACACTGAAGCTTTCTTT.

This clonotype turned up a few times. This sequence joins TRBV7-9 and TRBJ1-2; D is uncertain. The CDR3 sequence is 12 residues long. V gave up 5 bases and J gave up 6 bases, with 10 bases separating them. From germline, CDR1 is SEHNR and CDR2 FQNEAQ (reference sequence). The CDR3 sequence is CASSLLIHGYTF. CDR3 bases: TGTGCCAGCAGCCTTCTAATCCATGGCTACACCTTC.

V gene TRBV15 combines with J gene TRBJ2-5; D possibly corresponds to TRBD1 (6 bases). This CDR3 has 15 amino acids. Germline V gene sequence: CDR1 LNHNV, CDR2 YYDKDF (reference sequence). Trimming took off 0 bases at V and 2 bases at J, with 10 bases between the two ends. The CDR3 DNA reads as TGTGCCACCAGCAGAGACGGGACAAGACAAGAGACCCAGTACTTC. The encoded protein is CATSRDGTRQETQYF.

This clonotype appeared many times. V is TRBV2 and J is TRBJ2-5, with D hard to call. The CDR3 runs to 11 residues. Germline V gene sequence: CDR1 SNHLY, CDR2 FYNNEI. V shed 7 bases and J shed 3 bases, with 6 bases lying between them. Here the CDR3 DNA reads TGTGCCAGCATAATCGAAGAGACCCAGTACTTC. Translating it yields CASIIEETQYF.

This clonotype was observed a handful of times. The chain employs TRBV29-1 and TRBJ2-5, with 14 nucleotides matching TRBD2. CDR3 size: 14 residues. V lost 6 bases, J lost 4 bases, and 4 bases stayed unmatched. The V gene's germline CDR1 is SQVTM and CDR2 ANQGSEA. Here the CDR3 reads CSVTGLAGVETQYF. CDR3 sequence (DNA): TGCAGCGTGACGGGACTAGCGGGGGTAGAGACCCAGTACTTC. Combining the CDR3 with reference TRBV29-1 and TRBJ2-5 gives the whole variable domain SAVISQKPSRDICQRGTSLTIQCQVDSQVTMMFWYRQQPGQSLTLIATANQGSEATYESGFVIDKFPISRPNLTFSTLTVSNMSPEDSSIYLCSVTGLAGVETQYFGPGTRLLVL.

The chain joins TRBV29-1 to TRBJ2-7, with TRBD2 matching 8 bases. In germline, CDR1 is SQVTM, CDR2 ANQGSEA. CDR3 length equals 13 residues. Losses at the gene ends were 6 bases for V and 6 bases for J; bases not matched to a gene: 10. The CDR3: CSVEPLAGTEQYF. The CDR3 DNA sequence: TGCAGCGTCGAACCCCTAGCGGGCACCGAGCAGTACTTC.

V gene TRBV7-9 combines with J gene TRBJ2-7, with a possible D match to TRBD1 (6 bases). The CDR3 loop spans 15 amino acids. Germline V lookup: CDR1 SEHNR, CDR2 FQNEAQ (reference sequence). V lost 7 bases and J lost 4, with 20 bases in between. The CDR3 region has the DNA TGTGCCAGCAAATTTCTAAGGACAGAAGTATACGAGCAGTACTTC. This sequence encodes CASKFLRTEVYEQYF.

Only a few counts were recorded for this clonotype. The CDR3 spells CATSDFNAADTQYF. The CDR3 DNA is TGTGCCACCAGTGATTTTAACGCAGCAGATACGCAGTATTTT. This rearrangement joins TRBV24-1 to TRBJ2-3; unclear D gene. The CDR3 is 14 amino acids. Germline loops: CDR1 KGHDR, CDR2 SFDVKD. The ends were cut back, 1 base at V and 4 bases at J, with 8 bases in the middle.

The chain joins TRBV19 to TRBJ2-7, with 8 bases identical to TRBD2. The CDR3 length is 14 residues. V gave up 7 bases and J gave up 4 bases; unmatched junction bases: 9. The V gene's germline CDR1 is LNHDA and CDR2 SQIVND (reference sequence). CDR3 DNA: TGTGCCAGTACCGATCGGGCGGGGGGATACGAGCAGTACTTC. It is translated as CASTDRAGGYEQYF.

This clonotype was detected many times. J is TRBJ1-4 and V is TRBV20-1; 10 nucleotides agree with TRBD1. Germline values: CDR1 DFQATT, CDR2 SNEGSKA (reference sequence). This CDR3 comprises 14 residues. With 0 bases clipped from V and 15 bases from J, the junction kept 10 bases outside the gene matches. CDR3 in amino acids: CSARDTDRGDDLFF. As DNA, the CDR3 is TGCAGTGCTAGAGATACGGACAGGGGGGACGATTTGTTTTTT.

The chain recombines TRBV7-2 with TRBJ1-1; D is unclear. The CDR3 loop spans 15 amino acids. Trimming took off 5 bases at V and 4 bases at J, with 17 bases between the two ends. The germline gives CDR1 SGHTA, CDR2 FQGNSA. The CDR3 DNA is TGTGCCAGCAGCCGGCCCGCAGTTTTGGGCACTGAAGCTTTCTTT. Translation gives CASSRPAVLGTEAFF.

This chain connects TRBV20-1 to TRBJ2-5, with D maybe TRBD2 (6 bases). The V end was cut by 5 bases, the J end by 6 bases, with 10 bases between. This CDR3 has 11 amino acids. From germline, CDR1 is DFQATT and CDR2 SNEGSKA (reference sequence). The CDR3 DNA reads as TGCAGTGCTCCCCGGGAGAAGACCCAGTACTTC. It codes for CSAPREKTQYF.

The rearrangement joins TRBV2 to TRBJ2-7; D may be TRBD2 (5 bases). The CDR3 is 13 residues long. Trimming shortened V by 0 bases and J by 6 bases, and 9 bases separated the two germline ends. Per germline, CDR1 SNHLY and CDR2 FYNNEI. The CDR3 region has the DNA TGTGCCAGCAGTGAAGCTGAGGGTGGCGAGCAGTACTTC. This codes for CASSEAEGGEQYF.

The rearrangement links TRBV29-1 to TRBJ2-3, with D uncertain. V lost 4 bases, J lost 0 bases, and 11 bases lay in between. CDR1 and CDR2 (germline): SQVTM, ANQGSEA. The CDR3 totals 14 residues. The CDR3 region is CSVGLRISTDTQYF. CDR3 nucleotides: TGCAGCGTTGGTTTACGGATTAGCACAGATACGCAGTATTTT.

The genes are TRBV10-3 and TRBJ2-7; 9 bases are a match to TRBD2. With V trimmed by 2 bases and J by 0 bases, 11 bases remained unmatched. The CDR3 has 18 amino acids. CDR1 is ENHRY and CDR2 is SYGVKD in the germline V gene. The CDR3 DNA is TGTGCCATCAGTGAGCCGGGACTAGCAGAAGTGGGCTCCTACGAGCAGTACTTC. Translated, it gives CAISEPGLAEVGSYEQYF.

This sequence joins TRBV29-1 and TRBJ1-1, with TRBD1 matching over 8 bases. This CDR3 region has 12 residues. The junction had 5 bases not matched to a gene; V was cut back by 7 bases and J by 4 bases. Per germline, CDR1 SQVTM and CDR2 ANQGSEA. CDR3 bases: TGCAGCGGACAGGGGTATAGCACTGAAGCTTTCTTT. Amino acids: CSGQGYSTEAFF.

The J gene is TRBJ1-1, the V gene TRBV9; perhaps TRBD1 as D (6 bases). This CDR3 comprises 14 residues. Trimming left V 4 bases short and J 9 bases short, with 19 bases between. CDR1 SGDLS and CDR2 YYNGEE come from the germline V gene. Here the CDR3 DNA reads TGTGCCAGCAGCCTAGTGGGGTTACAGGGCCAAGCTTTCTTT. This sequence encodes CASSLVGLQGQAFF.

This clonotype was seen more than once but under ten times. V gene TRBV24-1 combines with J gene TRBJ2-1; weak D call: TRBD2 (5 bases). Trimming pared 4 bases from V and 9 bases from J, leaving 12 bases between. The CDR3 totals 13 residues. Germline CDR1 reads KGHDR; CDR2 reads SFDVKD. The CDR3 bases are TGTGCCACCAGTGAACCACCGAGCGGTGAGCAGTTCTTC. Its protein is CATSEPPSGEQFF.

The chain links TRBV20-1 to TRBJ1-6; 8 bases map to TRBD1. CDR3 length: 14 residues. V shed 6 bases and J 8 bases; nucleotides not matched to a gene: 9. Germline assignment: CDR1 DFQATT and CDR2 SNEGSKA (reference sequence). The CDR3 here is CSAGAGGIDSPLHF. The CDR3 region has the DNA TGCAGTGCGGGAGCAGGGGGCATTGATTCACCCCTCCACTTT.

The V call is TRBV25-1, the J call TRBJ1-6, with TRBD1 identical over 8 bases. With 0 bases clipped from V and 8 bases from J, the junction kept 6 bases outside the gene matches. CDR3 size: 16 residues. The germline V gene has CDR1 MGHDK and CDR2 SYGVNS. The CDR3 spells CASSEYRAGGYSPLHF. As DNA, the CDR3 is TGTGCCAGCAGTGAATATAGGGCAGGGGGCTATTCACCCCTCCACTTT.

This clonotype was counted between two and nine times. The chain recombines TRBV10-3 with TRBJ2-7, with D tentatively TRBD1 (7 bases). CDR3 size: 13 residues. Trimming took off 7 bases at V and 7 bases at J, with 17 bases between the two ends. Germline lookup yields CDR1 ENHRY and CDR2 SYGVKD. The CDR3 nucleotides read TGTGCCATCAAGGGACAGCGGGCTGTGGAGCAGTACTTC. As protein: CAIKGQRAVEQYF.